The rows below give T cell receptor beta chains drawn from one sample of a study of cytomegalovirus exposure and HLA in healthy donors. Some clones are missing from TCRdb's copy, which holds only in-frame ones; the method was immunoSEQ multiplex PCR. The table has around 150,000 clones, about 80% seen once. The sample taken for sequencing was PBMCs. The source of these receptors is a man aged 25-45 years in good health and CMV-seronegative. Each CDR3 is given with its conserved first and last residue. D genes are given only for firm matches. Clone size is not always given. Where it is, it says once, few, many or a class for expanded clones.

d_call,clone_size,v_call,j_call,cdr3_nt,cdr3_aa
TRBD1,.,TRBV6-5,TRBJ2-1,TGTGCCAGCAGTTACGGACAGGGGGCCCACAATGAGCAGTTCTTC,CASSYGQGAHNEQFF
.,.,TRBV9,TRBJ1-3,TGTGCCAGCAGGAAGGGAGGCGGCACTGGAAACACCATATATTTT,CASRKGGGTGNTIYF
TRBD1,.,TRBV7-2,TRBJ1-1,TGTGCCAGCAGCCTGACAGGGATGAACACTGAAGCTTTCTTT,CASSLTGMNTEAFF
TRBD2,.,TRBV4-2,TRBJ2-2,TGTGCCAGCAGCCGCCTTCCCCATGGACTAGCGGGAGTCAACACCGGGGAGCTGTTTTTT,CASSRLPHGLAGVNTGELFF
.,.,TRBV5-3,TRBJ1-1,TGTGCCAGAAGCTTGGTGGGCCTCACTGAAGCTTTCTTT,CARSLVGLTEAFF
TRBD2,once,TRBV9,TRBJ2-1,TGTGCCGCGAGAGACGGGACTAGCGGGGGCAGCTCCTACAATGAGCAGTTCTTC,CAARDGTSGGSSYNEQFF
.,.,TRBV18,TRBJ1-1,TGTGCCAACTCATTAACCTGGACAGACACTGAAGCTTTCTTT,CANSLTWTDTEAFF
.,.,TRBV7-8,TRBJ1-1,TGTGCCAGCAGCTCCCATGCGGGTGGGGAAGCTTTCTTT,CASSSHAGGEAFF
.,.,TRBV18,TRBJ1-2,TGTGCCAGCTCACCGTTTCTATCGTCCGACAGGCCCTCTTATGGCTACACCTTC,CASSPFLSSDRPSYGYTF
.,once,TRBV5-1,TRBJ1-5,TGCGCCAGCAGCCCCGACGGGGTCCGGAAGCATTTT,CASSPDGVRKHF
TRBD2,.,TRBV27,TRBJ2-1,TGTGCCAGCACCCTAGCGGGGGGGTACAATGAGCAGTTCTTC,CASTLAGGYNEQFF
.,once,TRBV4-3,TRBJ2-1,TGCGCCAGCAGCCAAGACCTGTTCGGTGAGAGGGAGTTACCGGACTCCTACAATGAGCAGTTCTTC,CASSQDLFGERELPDSYNEQFF
.,few,TRBV5-1,TRBJ1-4,TGCGCCAGCAGCTTGGGAGGTACAACTAATGAAAAACTGTTTTTT,CASSLGGTTNEKLFF
.,.,TRBV6-5,TRBJ2-7,TGTGCCAGCAACGACCGCATCAGGGTGGGTGAGCAGTACTTC,CASNDRIRVGEQYF
.,.,TRBV7-9,TRBJ1-2,TGTGCCAGCAGCATTGACAATAACTATGGCTACACCTTC,CASSIDNNYGYTF
.,.,TRBV25-1,TRBJ2-3,TGTGCCAGCAGTGGCTTTAGCGGAGAGGGGACAGATACGCAGTATTTT,CASSGFSGEGTDTQYF
.,.,TRBV7-9,TRBJ2-5,TGTGCCAGCAGCCCGCCCCCCGGAGCGGGCAAGCAAGAGACCCAGTACTTC,CASSPPPGAGKQETQYF
.,.,TRBV30,TRBJ2-5,TGTGCCTGGAGTAGGCGGGTTCGAGAGACCCAGTACTTC,CAWSRRVRETQYF
.,.,TRBV18,TRBJ1-2,TGTGCCAGCTCACCTGATGCCGGGATCTATGGCTACACCTTC,CASSPDAGIYGYTF
.,.,TRBV6-1,TRBJ1-5,TGTGCCAGCAGTGGAACAGGGAATCAGCCCCAGCATTTT,CASSGTGNQPQHF
TRBD1,.,TRBV14,TRBJ2-7,TGTGCCAGCAGCCCCTACCAATCTGGGACAGGGTATAACGAGCAGTACTTC,CASSPYQSGTGYNEQYF
.,.,TRBV11-3,TRBJ2-2,TGTGCCAGCAGCTTGACAGTTAACGGGGAGCTGTTTTTT,CASSLTVNGELFF
.,.,TRBV5-4,TRBJ2-2,TGTGCCAGCAGCTTGGATCACGGGATCCTGGACACCGGGGAGCTGTTTTTT,CASSLDHGILDTGELFF
.,few,TRBV5-1,TRBJ2-1,TGCGCCAGCAGCTTGGGTGGACTAACCGACCGTACTAACAATGAGCAGTTCTTC,CASSLGGLTDRTNNEQFF
TRBD1,.,TRBV27,TRBJ1-1,TGTGCCAGCAGCCCTGACAGGGGGCCTGAAGCTTTCTTT,CASSPDRGPEAFF
TRBD1,.,TRBV28,TRBJ1-2,TGTGCCAGCAGAGTACAGGGGGGGGGCTACACCTTC,CASRVQGGGYTF
.,.,TRBV7-2,TRBJ1-2,TGTGCCAGCAGCTTACGAACAGCCAACCCTAACTATGGCTACACCTTC,CASSLRTANPNYGYTF
.,.,TRBV27,TRBJ2-2,TGTGCCAGCAGTAGACTAGTCGGCGGGGAGCTGTTTTTT,CASSRLVGGELFF
.,.,TRBV7-9,TRBJ1-3,TGTGCCAGCAGCTTAAACCAGGGGTACTCTGGAAACACCATATATTTT,CASSLNQGYSGNTIYF
.,.,TRBV5-4,TRBJ1-2,TGTGCCAGCACTAACCGACAGGCCAACTATGGCTACACCTTC,CASTNRQANYGYTF
TRBD1,.,TRBV2,TRBJ2-7,TGTGCCAGCAGTTTAACTGGGACAGGGATTACCTACGAGCAGTACTTC,CASSLTGTGITYEQYF
.,few,TRBV4-3,TRBJ2-7,TGCGCCAGCAGCCTCTCAGGGTCCGCGGGGGAGCAGTACTTC,CASSLSGSAGEQYF
.,.,TRBV5-1,TRBJ2-5,TGCGCCAGCAGTCAGCAAGAGACCCAGTACTTC,CASSQQETQYF
.,.,TRBV7-6,TRBJ2-5,TGTGCCAGCAGCCCAACAGGGATCCAAGAGACCCAGTACTTC,CASSPTGIQETQYF
TRBD2,.,TRBV27,TRBJ2-5,TGTGCCAGCAGTCAGCTAGCGGGTACGGGGGCCCAGTACTTC,CASSQLAGTGAQYF
.,.,TRBV29-1,TRBJ2-2,TGCAGCGTTGAATATACAAACACCGGGGAGCTGTTTTTT,CSVEYTNTGELFF
.,.,TRBV19,TRBJ1-1,TGTGCCAGTACCCCAGGAAGGGGTTACACTGAAGCTTTCTTT,CASTPGRGYTEAFF
.,.,TRBV19,TRBJ2-7,TGTGCCAGTAGTATAGATCCGCAGGGGTCCTACGAGCAGTACTTC,CASSIDPQGSYEQYF
.,.,TRBV5-8,TRBJ1-1,TGTGCCAGCAGCTGGTCTGCGCCCAACACTGAAGCTTTCTTT,CASSWSAPNTEAFF
TRBD1,.,TRBV6-5,TRBJ2-2,TGTGCCAGCAAGACAGGGGGGCCGTACACCGGGGAGCTGTTTTTT,CASKTGGPYTGELFF
.,.,TRBV5-1,TRBJ2-1,TGCGCCAACATACTAGAAGCCTCCTACAATGAGCAGTTCTTC,CANILEASYNEQFF
TRBD1,.,TRBV9,TRBJ2-7,TGTGCCAGCAGCTCGAGGGGGACAGGGAGCTCCTACGAGCAGTACTTC,CASSSRGTGSSYEQYF
.,.,TRBV6-5,TRBJ2-6,TGTGCCAGCAGTTACTCGGCAGATGGGGCCAACGTCCTGACTTTC,CASSYSADGANVLTF
.,.,TRBV19,TRBJ1-1,TGTGCCAGTATCCTCCGGGGGGCGAACACTGAAGCTTTCTTT,CASILRGANTEAFF
.,.,TRBV28,TRBJ1-2,TGTGCCAGCAGGACTAGATCGGACCCCAACTATGGCTACACCTTC,CASRTRSDPNYGYTF